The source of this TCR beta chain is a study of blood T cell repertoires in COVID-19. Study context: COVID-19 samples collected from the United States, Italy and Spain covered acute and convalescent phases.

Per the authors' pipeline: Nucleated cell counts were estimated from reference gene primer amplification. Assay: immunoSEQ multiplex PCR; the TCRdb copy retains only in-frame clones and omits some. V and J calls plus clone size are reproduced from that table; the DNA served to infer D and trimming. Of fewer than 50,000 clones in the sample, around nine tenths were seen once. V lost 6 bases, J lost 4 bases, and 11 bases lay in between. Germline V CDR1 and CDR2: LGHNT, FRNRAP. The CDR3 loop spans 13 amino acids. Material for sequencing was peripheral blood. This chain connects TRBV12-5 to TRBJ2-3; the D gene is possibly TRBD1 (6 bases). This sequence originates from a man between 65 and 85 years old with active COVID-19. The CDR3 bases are TGTGCTAGTGGCCCAGGGGTTCCAGATACGCAGTATTTT. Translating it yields CASGPGVPDTQYF. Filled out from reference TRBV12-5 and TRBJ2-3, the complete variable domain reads DARVTQTPRHKVTEMGQEVTMRCQPILGHNTVFWYRQTMMQGLELLAYFRNRAPLDDSGMPKDRFSAEMPDATLATLKIQPSEPRDSAVYFCASGPGVPDTQYFGPGTRLTVL.